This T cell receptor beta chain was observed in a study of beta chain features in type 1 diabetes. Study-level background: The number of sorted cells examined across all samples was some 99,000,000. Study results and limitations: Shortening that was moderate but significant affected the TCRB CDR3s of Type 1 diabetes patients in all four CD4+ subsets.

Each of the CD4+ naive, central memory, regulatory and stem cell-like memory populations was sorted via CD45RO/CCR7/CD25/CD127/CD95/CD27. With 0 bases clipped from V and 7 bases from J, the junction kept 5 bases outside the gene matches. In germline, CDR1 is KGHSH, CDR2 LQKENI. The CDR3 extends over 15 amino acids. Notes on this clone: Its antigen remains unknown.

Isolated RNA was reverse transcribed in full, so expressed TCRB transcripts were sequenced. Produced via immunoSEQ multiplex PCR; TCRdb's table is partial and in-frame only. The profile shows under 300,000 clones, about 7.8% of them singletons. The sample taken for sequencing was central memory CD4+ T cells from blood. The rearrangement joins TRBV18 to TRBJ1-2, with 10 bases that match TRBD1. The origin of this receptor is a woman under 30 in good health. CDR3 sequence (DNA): TGTGCCAGCTCACCACCGGCCGGGACAGGGGTTGGCTACACCTTC. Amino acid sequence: CASSPPAGTGVGYTF.